This T cell receptor (beta chain) was identified in a study of technical replicates of blood from several donors. Trimming cost V 0 bases and J 1 base; bases outside gene matches: 7. Germline V lookup: CDR1 LGHNA, CDR2 YSLEER. The CDR3 runs 17 residues. Only in-frame clones appear in the TCRdb table, and some are missing; sequencing was by immunoSEQ multiplex PCR. Of roughly 100,000 clones in the sample, 96% were seen once. The source of this sequence is a human donor in good health. The chain uses TRBV4-3 and TRBJ2-3; 7 bases map to TRBD2. Sequenced sample: T cells isolated from PBMCs. The CDR3 loop reads CASSQDKTSSGTDTQYF. The CDR3 coding sequence is TGCGCCAGCAGCCAAGATAAGACTAGCTCTGGCACAGATACGCAGTATTTT.